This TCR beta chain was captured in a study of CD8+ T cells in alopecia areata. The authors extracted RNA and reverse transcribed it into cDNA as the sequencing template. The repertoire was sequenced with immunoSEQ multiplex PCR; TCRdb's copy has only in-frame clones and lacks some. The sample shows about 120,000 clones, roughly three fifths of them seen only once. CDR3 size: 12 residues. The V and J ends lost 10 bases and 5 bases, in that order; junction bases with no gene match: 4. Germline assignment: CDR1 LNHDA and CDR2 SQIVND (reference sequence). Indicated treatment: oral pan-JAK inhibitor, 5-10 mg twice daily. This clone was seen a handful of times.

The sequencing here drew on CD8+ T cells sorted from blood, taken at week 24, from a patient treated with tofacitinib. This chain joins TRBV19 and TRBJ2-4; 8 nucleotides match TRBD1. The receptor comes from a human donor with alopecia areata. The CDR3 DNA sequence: TGTGCCAATGAGGACAGGGAAAACATTCAGTACTTC. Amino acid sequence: CANEDRENIQYF. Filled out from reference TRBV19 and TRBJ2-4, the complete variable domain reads DGGITQSPKYLFRKEGQNVTLSCEQNLNHDAMYWYRQDPGQGLRLIYYSQIVNDFQKGDIAEGYSVSREKKESFPLTVTSAQKNPTAFYLCANEDRENIQYFGAGTRLSVL.